A selection of T cell receptor beta chains follows, all from one sample in a study of cytotoxic CD8 clonotypes in ibrutinib-treated CLL. Assay used: immunoSEQ multiplex PCR; TCRdb lists only in-frame clones, some missing. The repertoire consists of approximately 67,000 clones, with around 82% occurring once and the leading ten covering approximately 7.7%. The sequences come from PBMCs, collected at disease progression, from a patient treated with ibrutinib. These receptors all come from a human donor with chronic lymphocytic leukemia. Each CDR3 is given with its conserved first and last residue. D genes are given only for firm matches. Not all rows give a size; the values are once, few, many and, for expanded clones, a class.

>TRBV6-7|-|TRBJ2-2|-
CASRVLLPGELFF
TGTGCCAGCAGGGTACTATTGCCCGGGGAGCTGTTTTTT
>TRBV7-2|-|TRBJ1-2|TRBD1
CASSPGQGVDYGYTF
TGTGCCAGCAGCCCCGGGCAGGGGGTTGACTATGGCTACACCTTC
>TRBV5-1|few|TRBJ1-2|-
CASSFGSDYGYTF
TGCGCCAGCAGCTTTGGTTCGGACTATGGCTACACCTTC
>TRBV10-3|-|TRBJ2-7|TRBD2
CAISDLGGRSSYEQYF
TGTGCCATCAGTGACCTTGGCGGGAGGAGCTCCTACGAGCAGTACTTC
>TRBV19|-|TRBJ1-2|TRBD1
CASSLQGAGYGYTF
TGTGCCAGTAGTCTACAGGGGGCCGGCTATGGCTACACCTTC
>TRBV6-4|-|TRBJ1-1|TRBD1
CASRDRVGSTEAFF
TGTGCCAGCAGGGACAGGGTCGGTTCAACTGAAGCTTTCTTT
>TRBV27|-|TRBJ2-7|TRBD2
CASSPGTSGTEQYF
TGTGCCAGCAGTCCAGGGACTAGCGGGACCGAGCAGTACTTC
>TRBV29-1|few|TRBJ1-4|-
CSVELNEKLFF
TGCAGCGTTGAGCTAAATGAAAAACTGTTTTTT
>TRBV18|-|TRBJ2-5|-
CASSRSPPGVQETQYF
TGTGCCAGCTCACGAAGTCCTCCTGGGGTCCAAGAGACCCAGTACTTC
>TRBV30|-|TRBJ1-6|-
CAWSWGSGSYNSPLHF
TGTGCCTGGAGTTGGGGGTCTGGCTCCTATAATTCACCCCTCCACTTT
>TRBV9|-|TRBJ1-2|-
CASSVDGIGANGYTF
TGTGCCAGCAGCGTGGATGGGATCGGAGCGAATGGCTACACCTTC
>TRBV18|once|TRBJ2-5|-
CASSPPGSYLETQYF
TGTGCCAGCTCACCACCGGGATCATACTTGGAGACCCAGTACTTC
>TRBV19|few|TRBJ1-2|-
CAIRPLGGYGYTF
TGTGCCATCCGCCCTCTAGGGGGGTATGGCTACACCTTC
>TRBV11-2|-|TRBJ2-7|TRBD1
CASSKPTGGKYEQYF
TGTGCCAGCAGCAAACCGACAGGGGGGAAATACGAGCAGTACTTC
>TRBV5-1|-|TRBJ2-2|-
CASSLWETGELFF
TGCGCCAGCAGCTTGTGGGAAACCGGGGAGCTGTTTTTT
>TRBV5-1|once|TRBJ2-5|TRBD1
CASSSGRGTFQETQYF
TGCGCCAGCAGCTCGGGCAGGGGGACCTTTCAAGAGACCCAGTACTTC
>TRBV10-2|-|TRBJ1-1|TRBD1
CASSTGQGALAFF
TGCGCCAGCAGTACTGGACAGGGGGCGTTAGCTTTCTTT
>TRBV7-9|-|TRBJ2-3|-
CASSLVSDTQYF
TGTGCCAGCAGCTTAGTTTCAGATACGCAGTATTTT
>TRBV20-1|-|TRBJ2-7|-
CSVPHRYEQYF
TGCAGTGTCCCGCACCGCTACGAGCAGTACTTC
>TRBV6-4|-|TRBJ2-3|-
CASSARPASEDTQYF
TGTGCCAGCAGTGCCCGCCCGGCCTCTGAAGATACGCAGTATTTT
>TRBV10-1|-|TRBJ2-7|-
CASSESTMDYEQYF
TGCGCCAGCAGTGAGTCGACGATGGACTACGAGCAGTACTTC
>TRBV6-6|-|TRBJ2-2|-
CASRTRRGTGAGELFF
TGTGCCAGCAGGACGCGTAGAGGGACTGGGGCCGGGGAGCTGTTTTTT
>TRBV6-1|-|TRBJ1-1|TRBD1
CASRQRTGPNTEAFF
TGTGCCAGCAGGCAGAGGACAGGCCCGAACACTGAAGCTTTCTTT
>TRBV2|-|TRBJ1-5|-
CASKGLRKGAGYPGYQPQHF
TGTGCCAGCAAAGGGTTACGGAAAGGGGCAGGGTACCCCGGTTATCAGCCCCAGCATTTT
>TRBV18|-|TRBJ1-3|TRBD1
CASSPPGTGVGNTIYF
TGTGCCAGCTCACCTCCCGGGACAGGGGTCGGAAACACCATATATTTT
>TRBV28|-|TRBJ2-7|TRBD2
CASSPRASGIAGYEQYF
TGTGCCAGCAGTCCCAGGGCTAGCGGGATAGCGGGATACGAGCAGTACTTC
>TRBV19|once|TRBJ2-6|TRBD1
CASKKDRVNSGANVLTF
TGTGCCAGTAAGAAAGACAGGGTAAATTCTGGGGCCAACGTCCTGACTTTC
>TRBV23-1|-|TRBJ1-5|-
CASRWRDGYSNQPQHF
TGCGCCAGCAGGTGGAGAGACGGATATAGCAATCAGCCCCAGCATTTT
>TRBV27|-|TRBJ1-5|-
CASSYLNQPQHF
TGTGCCAGCAGTTACCTCAATCAGCCCCAGCATTTT
>TRBV18|few|TRBJ1-1|TRBD1
CASSPRQGMTEAFF
TGTGCCAGCTCACCTCGACAGGGGATGACTGAAGCTTTCTTT
>TRBV7-9|-|TRBJ2-2|-
CARSGAGELFF
TGTGCCAGGTCGGGCGCCGGGGAGCTGTTTTTT
>TRBV4-1|few|TRBJ2-2|-
CASSQDRFPGELFF
TGCGCCAGCAGCCAAGATCGGTTTCCCGGGGAGCTGTTTTTT
>TRBV5-1|-|TRBJ2-7|-
CASSAARGIYEQYF
TGCGCCAGCAGCGCCGCTCGGGGGATCTACGAGCAGTACTTC
>TRBV7-7|-|TRBJ1-1|-
CATMSTGRTTEAFF
TGTGCCACTATGTCTACGGGACGGACCACTGAAGCTTTCTTT
>TRBV28|-|TRBJ2-3|-
CASSSKRDNSTDTQYF
TGTGCCAGCAGTTCTAAGAGGGACAATAGCACAGATACGCAGTATTTT
>TRBV13|-|TRBJ1-2|-
CASSLARGFGYTF
TGTGCCAGCAGCTTAGCCAGGGGATTTGGCTACACCTTC
>TRBV19|few|TRBJ1-5|-
CASTIKQGVSNQPQHF
TGTGCCAGTACTATAAAGCAGGGTGTGAGCAATCAGCCCCAGCATTTT